In this sample, the clone carrying this T cell receptor beta chain turned up many times. V was trimmed by 4 bases and J by 4 bases, leaving 10 bases between them. The germline CDR1 and CDR2 sequences are MDHEN and SYDVKM. This CDR3 has 13 amino acids. This entry belongs to a study of T cells in Graves' hyperthyroidism and ophthalmopathy. Regions amplified from RNA transcripts were the TCR beta CDR3 regions. RT-PCR in the first round (using the HTBI primer set) targeted the TCR CDR3. One entry per CDR3 protein results from TCRdb running MiXCR on the multiplex PCR reads. The sample holds about 640,000 distinct CDR3 sequences, less than 25% seen once.

Sequencing input: blood. The receptor was isolated from a man aged 25-45 years with Graves' ophthalmopathy. This chain connects TRBV28 to TRBJ1-2; D unclear. CDR3 residues: CASSSTGTYGYTF. The DNA for the CDR3 is TGTGCCAGCAGTTCAACGGGAACCTATGGCTACACCTTC.